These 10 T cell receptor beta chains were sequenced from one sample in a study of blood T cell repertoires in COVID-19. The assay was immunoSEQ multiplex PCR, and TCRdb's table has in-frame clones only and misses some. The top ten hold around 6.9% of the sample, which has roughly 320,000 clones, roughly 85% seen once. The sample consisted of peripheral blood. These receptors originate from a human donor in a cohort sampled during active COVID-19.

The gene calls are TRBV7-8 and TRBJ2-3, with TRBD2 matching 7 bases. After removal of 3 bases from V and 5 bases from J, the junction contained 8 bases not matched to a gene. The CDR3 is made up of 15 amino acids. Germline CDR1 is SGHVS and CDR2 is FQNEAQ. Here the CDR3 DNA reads TGTGCCAGCAGCTTCTATGCGGGGGAGGGAGATACGCAGTATTTT. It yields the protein CASSFYAGEGDTQYF. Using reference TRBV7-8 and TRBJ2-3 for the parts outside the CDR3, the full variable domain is GAGVSQSPRYKVAKRGQDVALRCDPISGHVSLFWYQQALGQGPEFLTYFQNEAQLDKSGLPSDRFFAERPEGSVSTLKIQRTQQEDSAVYLCASSFYAGEGDTQYFGPGTRLTVL.

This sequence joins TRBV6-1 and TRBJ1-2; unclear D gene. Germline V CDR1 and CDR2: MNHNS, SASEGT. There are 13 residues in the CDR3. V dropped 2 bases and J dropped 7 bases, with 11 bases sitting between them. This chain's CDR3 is CASSERRSGGYTF. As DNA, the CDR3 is TGTGCCAGCAGTGAACGAAGGTCGGGTGGCTACACCTTC.

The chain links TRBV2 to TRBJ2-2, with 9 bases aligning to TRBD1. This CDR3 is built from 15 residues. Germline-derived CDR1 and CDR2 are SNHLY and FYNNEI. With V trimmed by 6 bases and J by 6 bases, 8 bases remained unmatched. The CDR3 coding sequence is TGTGCCAGCAGGGAACCGGGACAGGGCTCCGGGGAGCTGTTTTTT. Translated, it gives CASREPGQGSGELFF.

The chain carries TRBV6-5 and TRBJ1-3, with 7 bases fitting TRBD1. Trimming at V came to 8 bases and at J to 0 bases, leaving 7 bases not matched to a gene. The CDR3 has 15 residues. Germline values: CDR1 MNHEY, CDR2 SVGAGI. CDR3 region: CASGGQRNSGNTIYF. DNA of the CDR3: TGTGCCAGCGGGGGACAGAGAAACTCTGGAAACACCATATATTTT.

DNA of the CDR3: TGTGCCAGCAGCTCAGGGACACCTCGGAGGAATGAGCAGTTCTTC. Its protein is CASSSGTPRRNEQFF. The chain couples TRBV5-6 to TRBJ2-1; tentatively, D is TRBD1 (6 bases). The CDR3 has 15 amino acids. The ends were cut back, 3 bases at V and 7 bases at J, with 17 bases in the middle. In germline, CDR1 is SGHDT, CDR2 YYEEEE.

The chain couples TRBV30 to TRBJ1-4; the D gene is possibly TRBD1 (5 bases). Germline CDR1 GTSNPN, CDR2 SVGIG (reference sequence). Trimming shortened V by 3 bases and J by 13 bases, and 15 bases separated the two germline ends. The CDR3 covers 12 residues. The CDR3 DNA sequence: TGTGCCTGGAGCCAAACGGCGGACATACTGTTTTTT. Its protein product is CAWSQTADILFF.

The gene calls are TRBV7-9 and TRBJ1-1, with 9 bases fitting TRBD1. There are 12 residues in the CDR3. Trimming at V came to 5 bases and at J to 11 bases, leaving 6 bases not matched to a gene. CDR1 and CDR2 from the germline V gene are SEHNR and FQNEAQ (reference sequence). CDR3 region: CASSPGTGRAFF. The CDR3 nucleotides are TGTGCCAGCAGCCCTGGGACAGGGAGGGCTTTCTTT.

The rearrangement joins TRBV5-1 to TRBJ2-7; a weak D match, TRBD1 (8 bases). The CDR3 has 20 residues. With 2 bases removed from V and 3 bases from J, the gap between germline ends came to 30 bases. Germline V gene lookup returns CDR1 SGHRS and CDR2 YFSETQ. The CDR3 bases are TGCGCCAGCAGCTTCCGGGAAGGGATAAGCACAGGGGGGGACGTCTACGAGCAGTACTTC. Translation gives CASSFREGISTGGDVYEQYF.

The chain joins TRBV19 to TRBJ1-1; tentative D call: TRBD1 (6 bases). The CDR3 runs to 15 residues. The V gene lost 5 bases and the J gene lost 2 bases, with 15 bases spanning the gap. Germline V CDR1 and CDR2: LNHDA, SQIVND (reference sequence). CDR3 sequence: CASSASGTPNTEAFF. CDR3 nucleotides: TGTGCCAGTAGTGCGTCCGGGACACCTAACACTGAAGCTTTCTTT. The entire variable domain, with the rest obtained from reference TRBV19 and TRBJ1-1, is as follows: DGGITQSPKYLFRKEGQNVTLSCEQNLNHDAMYWYRQDPGQGLRLIYYSQIVNDFQKGDIAEGYSVSREKKESFPLTVTSAQKNPTAFYLCASSASGTPNTEAFFGQGTRLTVV.

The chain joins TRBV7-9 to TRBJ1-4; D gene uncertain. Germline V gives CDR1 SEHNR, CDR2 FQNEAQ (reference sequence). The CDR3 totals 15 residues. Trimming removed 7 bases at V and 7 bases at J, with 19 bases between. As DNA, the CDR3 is TGTGCCAGCAACCAGCGAGGGTATTCGGTTGAAAAACTGTTTTTT. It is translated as CASNQRGYSVEKLFF.